These 20 T cell receptor beta chains came from one sample sequenced in a study of T-cell memory formation after mild COVID-19. MiXCR, applied by TCRdb to the 5' RACE reads, yields one record per CDR3 protein. The sample records hundreds of thousands of distinct CDR3 sequences, around 24% being singletons. Sequenced material: PBMCs or a T cell subset sorted from them (not recorded which). These receptors all come from an adult woman who had mild COVID-19 (a few samples of this study predate the infection). Cell type and time point are not known.

This chain connects TRBV7-9 to TRBJ2-7; 7 bases are a match to TRBD2. This CDR3 comprises 15 residues. J was trimmed by 0 bases and V by 5 bases; bases with no gene match: 7. Per the germline V gene, CDR1 is SEHNR and CDR2 is FQNEAQ (reference sequence). The DNA of the CDR3 is TGTGCCAGCAGCCACGGACTAGAGAGCTCCTACGAGCAGTACTTC. It translates to CASSHGLESSYEQYF.

The chain combines TRBV24-1 with TRBJ2-5; 9 bases match TRBD2. Looked up from germline, CDR1 is KGHDR and CDR2 is SFDVKD. The J segment lost 4 bases and the V segment lost 3 bases, leaving 14 bases of the junction unmatched. CDR3 length: 18 amino acids. CDR3 in amino acids: CATSDPLGSGRQSETQYF. The CDR3 DNA is TGTGCCACCAGTGATCCTTTGGGTAGCGGGAGACAGTCAGAGACCCAGTACTTC.

In its sample, this clonotype was seen a few times. This chain connects TRBV10-3 to TRBJ1-5; D perhaps matches TRBD1 (5 bases). The germline gives CDR1 ENHRY, CDR2 SYGVKD. Trimming took 10 bases from V and 2 from J, leaving 15 bases between them. This CDR3 spans 14 amino acids. CDR3 DNA sequence: TGTGCCACCAGGAAGGAGACAGGCAATCAGCCCCAGCATTTT. Its protein is CATRKETGNQPQHF.

This clonotype has at least ten counts. The chain uses TRBV12-3 or TRBV12-4 and TRBJ2-7; 14 nucleotides line up with TRBD2. J was trimmed by 5 bases and V by 4 bases; bases with no gene match: 7. The CDR3 loop spans 16 amino acids. Written as DNA, the CDR3 is TGTGCCAGCAGTTCCCCCGGGACTAGCGGGAGCCACGAGCAGTACTTC. It yields the protein CASSSPGTSGSHEQYF.

This chain uses TRBV6-5 with TRBJ2-5; 10 bases map to TRBD1. CDR1 and CDR2 from the germline V gene are MNHEY and SVGAGI. This CDR3 has 14 residues. Trimming took 8 bases from V and 4 from J; bases not matched to a gene: 7. The DNA of the CDR3 is TGTGCCAGCCGCCGAGACAGGGGGCGAGAGACCCAGTACTTC. It yields the protein CASRRDRGRETQYF.

The chain is built from TRBV2 and TRBJ1-1; 9 nucleotides match TRBD1. Unmatched junction bases numbered 6, after V lost 6 bases and J lost 4 bases. Germline values: CDR1 SNHLY, CDR2 FYNNEI. The CDR3 consists of 14 residues. The CDR3 protein is CASRGTGWGTEAFF. The CDR3 DNA reads TGTGCCAGCAGGGGGACAGGGTGGGGCACTGAAGCTTTCTTT.

This clonotype has a handful of counts. The chain has TRBV5-5 and TRBJ1-2, with 7 bases matching TRBD1. V lost 6 bases, J lost 4 bases, and 12 bases stayed unmatched. Germline values: CDR1 SGHKS, CDR2 YYEKEE (reference sequence). The CDR3 loop spans 15 amino acids. For the CDR3, the DNA is TGTGCCAGCACATCTGACAGGGTCGGTAGCTATGGCTACACCTTC. It codes for CASTSDRVGSYGYTF.

This clonotype showed up just a few times. The chain couples TRBV9 to TRBJ2-3; 7 bases align to TRBD2. Germline CDR1 SGDLS, CDR2 YYNGEE. The CDR3 is 15 amino acids. J lost 2 bases, V lost 3 bases, and 6 bases had no gene match. CDR3 in DNA: TGTGCCAGCAGCGCCAGCGGGGTCCACACAGATACGCAGTATTTT. Its protein product is CASSASGVHTDTQYF.

This clonotype was counted a few times. This rearrangement joins TRBV7-9 to TRBJ2-3; TRBD2 matches 12 bases. Germline trimming cut 5 bases from V and 4 bases from J; bases unmatched to any gene: 7. This CDR3 is 16 amino acids long. Germline CDR1 and CDR2: SEHNR and FQNEAQ (reference sequence). CDR3 sequence: CASSPTSGRSPDTQYF. In DNA form, the CDR3 reads TGTGCCAGCAGCCCAACTAGCGGGAGGTCTCCAGATACGCAGTATTTT.

This clonotype was detected only a few times. The chain is built from TRBV9 and TRBJ1-2; 7 positions agree with TRBD1. The germline gives CDR1 SGDLS, CDR2 YYNGEE. V shed 4 bases and J 4 bases; nucleotides not matched to a gene: 10. The CDR3 length is 15 residues. CDR3 in DNA: TGTGCCAGCAGCTATCACAGGGGATCGGGCTATGGCTACACCTTC. It specifies CASSYHRGSGYGYTF.

This sequence joins TRBV30 and TRBJ2-7, with D maybe TRBD1 (5 bases). Germline V gene data show CDR1 as GTSNPN and CDR2 as SVGIG (reference sequence). The CDR3 runs to 14 residues. Between the trimmed V and J ends, which lost 2 bases and 3 bases, there was a span of 14 bases. CDR3 DNA sequence: TGTGCCTGGAGTTACGTACAGGTTATCTACGAGCAGTACTTC. It yields the protein CAWSYVQVIYEQYF.

The CDR3: CATRGSSSGNTIYF. CDR3 DNA sequence: TGTGCCACCAGGGGTTCCTCCTCTGGAAACACCATATATTTT. The rearrangement joins TRBV15 to TRBJ1-3; no reliable D call. This CDR3 has 14 residues. Germline V gene lookup returns CDR1 LNHNV and CDR2 YYDKDF (reference sequence). Trimming cost V 6 bases and J 0 bases, with 9 bases left between them. The full variable domain, completed using reference TRBV15 and TRBJ1-3, is DAMVIQNPRYQVTQFGKPVTLSCSQTLNHNVMYWYQQKSSQAPKLLFHYYDKDFNNEADTPDNFQSRRPNTSFCFLDIRSPGLGDTAMYLCATRGSSSGNTIYFGEGSWLTVV.

CDR3 nucleotide sequence: TGTGCCACCAGGTCGACTGCGGGAAACACCGGGGAGCTGTTTTTT. Translation: CATRSTAGNTGELFF. The chain combines TRBV24-1 with TRBJ2-2; possible D gene TRBD2, 6 bases. The germline V gene has CDR1 KGHDR and CDR2 SFDVKD. The CDR3 covers 15 residues. Trimming left V 7 bases short and J 2 bases short, with 13 bases between.

CDR3 sequence: CASSLERGRTFTF. The DNA of the CDR3 is TGTGCCAGCAGCTTAGAGAGAGGCCGCACCTTTACCTTC. The J gene is TRBJ1-2, the V gene TRBV7-6; D gene unclear. The V end was cut by 1 base, the J end by 14 bases, with 17 bases between. Germline V gene sequence: CDR1 SGHVS, CDR2 FNYEAQ. The CDR3 totals 13 residues.

The V call is TRBV12-3 or TRBV12-4, the J call TRBJ1-2, with D possibly TRBD1 on 6 matching bases. The CDR3 contains 14 residues. Trimming removed 6 bases from V and 6 bases from J, with 17 bases in between. The CDR3 DNA sequence: TGTGCCAGCAGATCACCCATGGACAGAAATGGCTACACCTTC. It codes for CASRSPMDRNGYTF.

Concerning this clonotype itself: An end of the junction differs from the germline gene, which may be a read error. The chain employs TRBV11-3 and TRBJ2-1; 10 positions match TRBD2. The V gene's germline CDR1 is SGHNT and CDR2 YENEEA. The CDR3 is 15 residues long. The CDR3 region has the DNA TGTGACAGCAGCGAGGGACTAGCGTCTTACAATGAGCAGTTCTTC. It codes for CDSSEGLASYNEQFF.

In its sample, this clonotype was seen a few times. V gene TRBV7-9 combines with J gene TRBJ2-7; 7 bases fit TRBD1. Per the germline V gene, CDR1 is SEHNR and CDR2 is FQNEAQ (reference sequence). The CDR3 has 14 amino acids. V dropped 5 bases and J dropped 3; count of bases not matched to a gene: 7. CDR3 region: CASSPQGNLYEQYF. The CDR3 DNA sequence: TGTGCCAGCAGCCCACAGGGGAACCTCTACGAGCAGTACTTC.

The CDR3 DNA reads TGTGCCAGCAGTATTTCAGGGTGGTTGAACACTGAAGCTTTCTTT. This gives the protein CASSISGWLNTEAFF. The V call is TRBV25-1, the J call TRBJ1-1; weak D call: TRBD1 (5 bases). Germline V gene data show CDR1 as MGHDK and CDR2 as SYGVNS. V was clipped by 5 bases and J by 0 bases, with 13 bases between them. The CDR3 length is 15 residues.

This clonotype was counted at least ten times. The V gene is TRBV20-1, the J gene TRBJ2-7; possible D gene TRBD2, 6 bases. Germline CDR1 DFQATT, CDR2 SNEGSKA (reference sequence). Trimming took off 2 bases at V and 3 bases at J, with 14 bases between the two ends. The CDR3 consists of 14 residues. CDR3 in amino acids: CSARLGGDGYEQYF. CDR3 DNA sequence: TGCAGTGCTAGATTGGGGGGAGATGGCTACGAGCAGTACTTC.

A few counts support this clonotype. The V and J genes are TRBV18 and TRBJ2-5; 7 nucleotides line up with TRBD1. V gave up 3 bases and J gave up 9 bases; unmatched junction bases: 7. The length of the CDR3 is 13 residues. Germline lookup yields CDR1 KGHSH and CDR2 LQKENI. The CDR3 sequence: CASSPDREIPQYF. The CDR3 nucleotides read TGTGCCAGCTCACCCGACAGGGAAATACCCCAGTACTTC.